One and the same sample provided the 24 T cell receptor beta chains below, sequenced in a study of blood T cell repertoires in COVID-19. TCRdb's copy holds only in-frame clones and misses some; the assay was immunoSEQ multiplex PCR. This table holds 250,000 to 300,000 clones, 90% found once. What was sequenced was PBMCs or T cells enriched from blood (not recorded which). The receptor source for this set is a woman in her twenties or thirties who had recovered from COVID-19.

In its sample, this clone was seen once. This chain connects TRBV7-9 to TRBJ2-3, with 10 bases matching TRBD1. The V and J ends lost 8 bases and 5 bases, in that order; junction bases with no gene match: 4. The CDR3 sequence is 13 residues long. Germline V lookup: CDR1 SEHNR, CDR2 FQNEAQ (reference sequence). This CDR3 is CASAGTGEDTQYF. The CDR3 DNA sequence: TGTGCCAGCGCCGGGACAGGGGAAGATACGCAGTATTTT.

The gene calls are TRBV6-4 and TRBJ2-1, with 10 bases fitting TRBD2. Germline V CDR1 and CDR2: MRHNA, SNTAGT. With 3 bases clipped from V and 7 bases from J, the junction kept 6 bases outside the gene matches. CDR3 length: 15 residues. The CDR3 coding sequence is TGTGCCAGCAGTGATTGGACTAGCGGAGTGAATGAGCAGTTCTTC. This codes for CASSDWTSGVNEQFF.

The rearrangement joins TRBV11-2 to TRBJ2-7; weak D call: TRBD2 (5 bases). In germline, CDR1 is SGHAT, CDR2 FQNNGV. CDR3 length: 14 amino acids. The ends were cut back, 2 bases at V and 3 bases at J, with 11 bases in the middle. CDR3 sequence (DNA): TGTGCCAGCAGCTTAAACGGGGTCGACTACGAGCAGTACTTC. It specifies CASSLNGVDYEQYF. Filled out from reference TRBV11-2 and TRBJ2-7, the complete variable domain reads EAGVAQSPRYKIIEKRQSVAFWCNPISGHATLYWYQQILGQGPKLLIQFQNNGVVDDSQLPKDRFSAERLKGVDSTLKIQPAKLEDSAVYLCASSLNGVDYEQYFGPGTRLTVT.

CDR3 nucleotide sequence: TGCGCCAGCAGCACGGAAGAGACCCAGTACTTC. This sequence encodes CASSTEETQYF. The rearrangement joins TRBV5-1 to TRBJ2-5; D gene ambiguous. The CDR3 has 11 residues. Trimming cost V 4 bases and J 3 bases, with 4 bases left between them. Germline values: CDR1 SGHRS, CDR2 YFSETQ.

This sequence joins TRBV5-5 and TRBJ2-3; the D is unclear. CDR1 and CDR2 from the germline V gene are SGHKS and YYEKEE (reference sequence). This CDR3 comprises 15 residues. Trimming stripped 2 bases from V and 2 bases from J, with 12 bases between. CDR3 DNA: TGTGCCAGCAGCTTCGGCAGACAAAACACAGATACGCAGTATTTT. Encoded protein: CASSFGRQNTDTQYF.

This chain uses TRBV7-9 with TRBJ2-2; 8 nucleotides match TRBD1. Per the germline V gene, CDR1 is SEHNR and CDR2 is FQNEAQ (reference sequence). This CDR3 comprises 16 residues. Germline trimming cut 3 bases from V and 1 base from J; bases unmatched to any gene: 4. CDR3 protein: CASSFEDRGNTGELFF. CDR3 coding DNA: TGTGCCAGCAGCTTCGAAGACAGGGGGAACACCGGGGAGCTGTTTTTT.

The rearrangement joins TRBV28 to TRBJ2-7; tentatively, D is TRBD1 (5 bases). The CDR3 is 12 amino acids. Germline lookup yields CDR1 MDHEN and CDR2 SYDVKM. V was cut by 6 bases and J by 1 base, with 7 bases left in between. CDR3 residues: CASSPGSYEQYF. The CDR3 DNA reads TGTGCCAGCAGCCCAGGGTCCTACGAGCAGTACTTC. The full variable domain, its missing parts supplied by reference TRBV28 and TRBJ2-7, is DVKVTQSSRYLVKRTGEKVFLECVQDMDHENMFWYRQDPGLGLRLIYFSYDVKMKEKGDIPEGYSVSREKKERFSLILESASTNQTSMYLCASSPGSYEQYFGPGTRLTVT.

The chain has TRBV30 and TRBJ1-6, with a weak D call TRBD1 (5 bases). This CDR3 is built from 15 residues. The germline gives CDR1 GTSNPN, CDR2 SVGIG (reference sequence). Between the trimmed V and J ends, which lost 3 bases and 7 bases, there was a span of 16 bases. The CDR3 region is CAWSPRAGGNSPLHF. In DNA form, the CDR3 reads TGTGCCTGGAGCCCCCGGGCCGGGGGAAATTCACCCCTCCACTTT.

This rearrangement joins TRBV29-1 to TRBJ2-7; TRBD2 matches 13 bases. The CDR3 length is 13 residues. Unmatched junction bases numbered 3, after V lost 6 bases and J lost 4 bases. The germline gives CDR1 SQVTM, CDR2 ANQGSEA. CDR3 sequence reads: CSVGLAGFYEQYF. CDR3 nucleotide sequence: TGCAGCGTGGGACTAGCGGGATTTTACGAGCAGTACTTC.

The chain joins TRBV9 to TRBJ1-1, with 8 bases lining up with TRBD1. From germline, CDR1 is SGDLS and CDR2 YYNGEE. V dropped 5 bases and J dropped 4; count of bases not matched to a gene: 7. The CDR3 runs to 14 residues. In nucleotides, the CDR3 is TGTGCCAGCAGTCAGACAGGGGCCTTCACTGAAGCTTTCTTT. Translation: CASSQTGAFTEAFF.

The chain recombines TRBV25-1 with TRBJ2-1; TRBD2 aligns across 8 bases. After removal of 4 bases from V and 4 bases from J, the junction contained 12 bases not matched to a gene. This CDR3 has 17 residues. Germline CDR1 is MGHDK and CDR2 is SYGVNS. CDR3 in DNA: TGTGCCAGCAGTGCGAGAGTGGGCGGGAGGACTTACAATGAGCAGTTCTTC. Its protein product is CASSARVGGRTYNEQFF.

The rearrangement uses TRBV18 and TRBJ2-3; 11 bases fit TRBD2. This CDR3 has 15 amino acids. Germline V gene sequence: CDR1 KGHSH, CDR2 LQKENI. Trimming cost V 5 bases and J 0 bases; bases outside gene matches: 1. CDR3 nucleotides: TGTGCCAGCTCAATAGCGGGAGGGAGCACAGATACGCAGTATTTT. Its translation: CASSIAGGSTDTQYF.

This clone has just one count. This chain joins TRBV5-1 and TRBJ2-2; D perhaps matches TRBD1 (5 bases). The V gene lost 2 bases and the J gene lost 4 bases, with 9 bases spanning the gap. CDR3 length equals 14 residues. Germline CDR1 reads SGHRS; CDR2 reads YFSETQ. The CDR3 protein is CASSFTGSTGELFF. The CDR3 region has the DNA TGCGCCAGCAGCTTTACAGGAAGCACCGGGGAGCTGTTTTTT.

The CDR3 DNA reads TGTGCCAGCAATACTGACTACTCTGGGGCCAACGTCCTGACTTTC. Its protein product is CASNTDYSGANVLTF. This sequence joins TRBV6-5 and TRBJ2-6; TRBD2 might be the D (5 bases). Trimming left V 7 bases short and J 0 bases short, with 10 bases between. The CDR3 is 15 residues long. CDR1 and CDR2 (germline): MNHEY, SVGAGI.

The chain couples TRBV6-5 to TRBJ1-2; 8 bases are shared with TRBD1. Germline V gene lookup returns CDR1 MNHEY and CDR2 SVGAGI. With 8 bases clipped from V and 8 bases from J, the junction kept 7 bases outside the gene matches. CDR3 length: 12 amino acids. The CDR3 here is CASLGQVGGYTF. CDR3 DNA sequence: TGTGCCAGCTTGGGACAGGTCGGCGGCTACACCTTC.

The chain links TRBV11-3 to TRBJ2-7; weak D call: TRBD1 (6 bases). This CDR3 contains 14 residues. Germline CDR1 and CDR2: SGHNT and YENEEA. The V gene lost 2 bases and the J gene lost 5 bases, with 13 bases spanning the gap. CDR3 DNA: TGTGCCAGCAGCTTAAGGGCAGGGGCCCACGAGCAGTACTTC. The encoded protein is CASSLRAGAHEQYF.

This chain uses TRBV30 with TRBJ2-1; TRBD2 matches 14 bases. The CDR3 consists of 14 residues. J gave up 8 bases and V 3 bases, and 3 bases lay outside the gene matches. The germline V gene has CDR1 GTSNPN and CDR2 SVGIG (reference sequence). The CDR3 coding sequence is TGTGCCTGGAGGACTAGCGGGAGGGCCTATGAGCAGTTCTTC. Translating gives CAWRTSGRAYEQFF. The whole variable domain, filled in from reference TRBV30 and TRBJ2-1, reads SQTIHQWPATLVQPVGSPLSLECTVEGTSNPNLYWYRQAAGRGLQLLFYSVGIGQISSEVPQNLSASRPQDRQFILSSKKLLLSDSGFYLCAWRTSGRAYEQFFGPGTRLTVL.

The chain combines TRBV30 with TRBJ2-7; 9 bases line up with TRBD1. CDR1 and CDR2 (germline): GTSNPN, SVGIG (reference sequence). V lost 1 base, J lost 5 bases, and 6 bases stayed unmatched. The CDR3 covers 14 residues. Written as DNA, the CDR3 is TGTGCCTGGAGTGGTGGGACAGGGTTCGACGAGCAGTACTTC. The encoded protein is CAWSGGTGFDEQYF. Looking up the rest from reference TRBV30 and TRBJ2-7 gives the full variable domain: SQTIHQWPATLVQPVGSPLSLECTVEGTSNPNLYWYRQAAGRGLQLLFYSVGIGQISSEVPQNLSASRPQDRQFILSSKKLLLSDSGFYLCAWSGGTGFDEQYFGPGTRLTVT.

The genes are TRBV7-3 and TRBJ2-1; D call uncertain. Between the trimmed V and J ends, which lost 6 bases and 8 bases, there was a span of 8 bases. The CDR3 length is 11 residues. The germline CDR1 and CDR2 sequences are SGHTA and FQGTGA. In DNA, the CDR3 is TGTGCCAGCAGTAGAGATGATGAGCAGTTCTTC. Its protein product is CASSRDDEQFF.

V is TRBV27 and J is TRBJ2-7; TRBD2 is a possible D gene (5 bases). Germline V gives CDR1 MNHEY, CDR2 SMNVEV (reference sequence). The CDR3 spans 13 residues. V was clipped by 2 bases and J by 6 bases, with 11 bases between them. CDR3 in amino acids: CASSLGLASEQYF. In DNA, the CDR3 is TGTGCCAGCAGTTTAGGTCTAGCATCCGAGCAGTACTTC.

The chain has TRBV6-6 and TRBJ1-1; D is perhaps TRBD1 (6 bases). This CDR3 comprises 13 residues. Germline lookup yields CDR1 MNHNY and CDR2 SVGAGI (reference sequence). The ends were cut back, 6 bases at V and 1 base at J, with 9 bases in the middle. In nucleotides, the CDR3 is TGTGCCAGCAGCCCGACAGGGAACACTGAAGCTTTCTTT. Translated: CASSPTGNTEAFF.

V is TRBV18 and J is TRBJ1-3, with D hard to call. Trimming removed 2 bases from V and 0 bases from J, with 11 bases in between. CDR3 size: 16 residues. CDR1 and CDR2 from the germline V gene are KGHSH and LQKENI. CDR3 in DNA: TGTGCCAGCTCACCATTAAAGCAGGACTCTGGAAACACCATATATTTT. Translated: CASSPLKQDSGNTIYF.

This clone occurred once. J is TRBJ2-2 and V is TRBV18, with 10 bases matching TRBD2. The CDR3 has 16 amino acids. Unmatched junction bases numbered 7, after V lost 3 bases and J lost 6 bases. In germline, CDR1 is KGHSH, CDR2 LQKENI. CDR3 bases: TGTGCCAGCTCACCTAGGCTAGCGGGAGTCTCCGGGGAGCTGTTTTTT. Protein: CASSPRLAGVSGELFF. Filled out from reference TRBV18 and TRBJ2-2, the complete variable domain reads NAGVMQNPRHLVRRRGQEARLRCSPMKGHSHVYWYRQLPEEGLKFMVYLQKENIIDESGMPKERFSAEFPKEGPSILRIQQVVRGDSAAYFCASSPRLAGVSGELFFGEGSRLTVL.

This clone appeared once. The genes are TRBV7-8 and TRBJ2-1; no reliable D call. V was shortened by 2 bases and J by 8 bases, with 13 bases between the two germline ends. The CDR3 sequence is 14 residues long. Germline V gene sequence: CDR1 SGHVS, CDR2 FQNEAQ. In nucleotides, the CDR3 is TGTGCCAGCAGCTTATTGGTCGGGTATCATGAGCAGTTCTTC. Its protein product is CASSLLVGYHEQFF.